The 8 T cell receptor beta chains below were found in one sample sequenced in a study of blood T cell repertoires in COVID-19. The data were produced by immunoSEQ multiplex PCR, yet TCRdb's version contains in-frame clones alone and is incomplete. The profile shows a few hundred thousand clones, about 90% of them singletons. Sequencing was done on a sample of peripheral blood. These receptors were obtained from a woman aged 70-85 years with COVID-19, enrolled during active disease.

The CDR3 reads CASRGQINYGYTF. In DNA, the CDR3 is TGTGCCAGCAGGGGACAGATTAACTATGGCTACACCTTC. The genes are TRBV2 and TRBJ1-2; 7 bases align to TRBD1. V was clipped by 6 bases and J by 1 base; unmatched bases: 2. The germline V gene encodes CDR1 SNHLY and CDR2 FYNNEI. This CDR3 has 13 residues.

This sequence joins TRBV6-2 or TRBV6-3 and TRBJ2-7; no clear D. The CDR3 spans 13 residues. V dropped 6 bases and J dropped 4 bases, with 13 bases sitting between them. Germline lookup yields CDR1 MNHEY and CDR2 SVGEGT. CDR3 nucleotides: TGTGCCAGCAGCCTAGACGAAGCGTACGAGCAGTACTTC. Amino acids: CASSLDEAYEQYF.

V usage is TRBV27 and J usage is TRBJ2-1; D gene unclear. From germline, CDR1 is MNHEY and CDR2 SMNVEV (reference sequence). The CDR3 runs to 11 residues. V was trimmed by 3 bases and J by 9 bases, leaving 6 bases between them. In DNA form, the CDR3 reads TGTGCCAGCAGTTTCAGGCTTGAGCAGTTCTTC. Residues: CASSFRLEQFF.

V and J are TRBV27 and TRBJ1-2; D perhaps matches TRBD1 (6 bases). The germline V gene has CDR1 MNHEY and CDR2 SMNVEV (reference sequence). With 6 bases removed from V and 8 bases from J, the gap between germline ends came to 13 bases. The CDR3 has 12 residues. CDR3 loop: CASRTGTLGYTF. The CDR3 region has the DNA TGTGCCAGCAGAACAGGGACGTTAGGCTACACCTTC.

The chain couples TRBV6-5 to TRBJ2-7; D is unresolved. The CDR3 contains 15 residues. CDR1 is MNHEY, CDR2 SVGAGI, per germline. V lost 5 bases and J lost 2, with 16 bases in between. CDR3 in DNA: TGTGCCAGCAGTAACAGAGCCTGGCAGACCTACGAGCAGTACTTC. Its translation is CASSNRAWQTYEQYF.

This rearrangement joins TRBV29-1 to TRBJ2-7; D is possibly TRBD1 (6 bases). CDR1 and CDR2 (germline): SQVTM, ANQGSEA. V was pared by 5 bases and J by 7 bases, with 18 bases between. The CDR3 is 13 amino acids. The CDR3 DNA follows: TGCAGCGTTCGTCGGGCAGGGGTGGGGGAGCAGTACTTC. Protein sequence: CSVRRAGVGEQYF.

The chain couples TRBV5-5 to TRBJ2-1, with 12 bases aligning to TRBD1. Germline V gene sequence: CDR1 SGHKS, CDR2 YYEKEE (reference sequence). Trimming cost V 4 bases and J 7 bases; bases outside gene matches: 6. The CDR3 spans 15 residues. This CDR3 is CASSGDRGRWNEQFF. The DNA for the CDR3 is TGTGCCAGCAGCGGGGACAGGGGGCGGTGGAATGAGCAGTTCTTC.

V usage is TRBV4-1 and J usage is TRBJ2-1; 9 bases agree with TRBD2. Unmatched junction bases numbered 9, after V lost 0 bases and J lost 6 bases. The CDR3 is 17 residues long. CDR1 and CDR2 (germline): MGHRA, YSYEKL. Here the CDR3 DNA reads TGCGCCAGCAGCCAAGATAAAGGCGGGAGGGCTATCAATGAGCAGTTCTTC. Translated: CASSQDKGGRAINEQFF.